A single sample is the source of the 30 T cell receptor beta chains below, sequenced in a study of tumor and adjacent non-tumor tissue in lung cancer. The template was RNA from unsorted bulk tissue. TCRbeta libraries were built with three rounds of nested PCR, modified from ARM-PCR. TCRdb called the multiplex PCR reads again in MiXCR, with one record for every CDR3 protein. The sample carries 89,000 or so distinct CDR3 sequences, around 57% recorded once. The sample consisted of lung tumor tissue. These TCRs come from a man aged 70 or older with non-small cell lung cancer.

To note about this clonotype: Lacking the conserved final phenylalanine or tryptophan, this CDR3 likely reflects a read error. For the CDR3, the DNA is TGTGCCAGCAGTTATTCGACGACAAGGGGCTTCTACGAGCAGTACATC. Translation: CASSYSTTRGFYEQYI. The chain joins TRBV6-5 to TRBJ2-7; D may be TRBD1 (5 bases). Trimming stripped 3 bases from V and 3 bases from J, with 18 bases between. This CDR3 contains 16 residues. CDR1 is MNHEY, CDR2 SVGAGI, per germline.

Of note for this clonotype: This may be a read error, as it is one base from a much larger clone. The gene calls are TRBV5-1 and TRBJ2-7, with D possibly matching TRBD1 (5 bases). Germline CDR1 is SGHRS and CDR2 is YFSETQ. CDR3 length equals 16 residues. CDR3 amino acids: CANSLDFVGAVNEQYF. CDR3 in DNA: TGCGCCAACAGCTTGGATTTTGTAGGGGCGGTCAACGAGCAGTACTTC. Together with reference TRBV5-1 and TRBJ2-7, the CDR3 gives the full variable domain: KAGVTQTPRYLIKTRGQQVTLSCSPISGHRSVSWYQQTPGQGLQFLFEYFSETQRNKGNFPGRFSGRQFSNSRSEMNVSTLELGDSALYLCANSLDFVGAVNEQYFGPGTRLTVT.

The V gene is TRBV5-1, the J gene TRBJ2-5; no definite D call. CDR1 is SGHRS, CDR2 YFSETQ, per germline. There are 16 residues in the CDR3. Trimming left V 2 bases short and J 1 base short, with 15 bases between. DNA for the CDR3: TGCGCCAGCAGCTTAACAGTCCCCGCGGCCCAAGAGACCCAGTACTTC. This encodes CASSLTVPAAQETQYF.

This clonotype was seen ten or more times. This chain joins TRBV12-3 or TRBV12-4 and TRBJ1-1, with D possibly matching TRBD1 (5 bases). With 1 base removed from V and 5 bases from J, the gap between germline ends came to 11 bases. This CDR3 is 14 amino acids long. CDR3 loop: CASSLVGGGTEAFF. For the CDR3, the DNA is TGTGCCAGCAGTTTAGTGGGGGGTGGAACTGAAGCTTTCTTT.

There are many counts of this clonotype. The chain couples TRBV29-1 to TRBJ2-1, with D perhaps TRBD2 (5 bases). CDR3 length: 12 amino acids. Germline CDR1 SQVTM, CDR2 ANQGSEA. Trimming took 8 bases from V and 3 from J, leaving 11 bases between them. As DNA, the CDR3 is TGCAGCCTCCGGGGAAACTACAATGAGCAGTTCTTC. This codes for CSLRGNYNEQFF.

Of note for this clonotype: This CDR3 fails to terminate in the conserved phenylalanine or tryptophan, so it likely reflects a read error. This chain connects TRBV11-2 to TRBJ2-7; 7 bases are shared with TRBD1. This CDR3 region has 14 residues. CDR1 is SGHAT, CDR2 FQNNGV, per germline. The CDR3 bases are TGTGCCAACAGCGAGGGGGACAGAAACTACAAGCAGTACCTC. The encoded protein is CANSEGDRNYKQYL.

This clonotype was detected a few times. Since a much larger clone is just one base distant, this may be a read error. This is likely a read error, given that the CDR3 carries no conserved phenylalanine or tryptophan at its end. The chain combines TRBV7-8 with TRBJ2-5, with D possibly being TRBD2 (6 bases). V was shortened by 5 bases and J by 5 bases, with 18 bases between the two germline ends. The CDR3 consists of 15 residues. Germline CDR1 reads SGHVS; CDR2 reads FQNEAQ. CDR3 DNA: TGTGCCAGCAGCCCTAGCGTCAACCGAGGGGAGACCCAGTACTCC. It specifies CASSPSVNRGETQYS.

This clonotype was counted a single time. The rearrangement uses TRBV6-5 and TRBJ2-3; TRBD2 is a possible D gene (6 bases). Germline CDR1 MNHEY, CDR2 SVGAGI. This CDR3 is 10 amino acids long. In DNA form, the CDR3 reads TGTGTGGCGGGGAGGGATACGCAGTATTTT. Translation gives CVAGRDTQYF.

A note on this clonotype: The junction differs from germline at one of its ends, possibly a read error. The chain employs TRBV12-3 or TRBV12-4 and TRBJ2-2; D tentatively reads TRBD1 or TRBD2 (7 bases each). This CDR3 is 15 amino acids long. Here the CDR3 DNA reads TGTGCCAGCAGTCTTCAGGGGGGGTACACCTGGGAGCTGTTTTTT. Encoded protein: CASSLQGGYTWELFF.

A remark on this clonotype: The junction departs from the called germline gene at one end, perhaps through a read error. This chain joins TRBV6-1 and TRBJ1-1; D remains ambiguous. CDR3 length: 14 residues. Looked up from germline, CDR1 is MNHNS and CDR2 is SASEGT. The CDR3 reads CSSSQCGLFAEAFF. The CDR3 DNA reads TGTTCCAGCAGTCAGTGCGGGCTCTTCGCTGAAGCTTTCTTT.

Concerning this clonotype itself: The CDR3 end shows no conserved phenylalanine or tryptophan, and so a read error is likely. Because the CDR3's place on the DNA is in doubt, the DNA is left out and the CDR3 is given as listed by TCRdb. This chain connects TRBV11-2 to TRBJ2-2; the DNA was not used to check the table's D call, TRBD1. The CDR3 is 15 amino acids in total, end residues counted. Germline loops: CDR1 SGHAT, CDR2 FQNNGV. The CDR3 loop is CASILGGGRTGEPFI.

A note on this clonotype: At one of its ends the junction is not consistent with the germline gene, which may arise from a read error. The CDR3 loop reads CASSQGRERGGLNELLF. The CDR3 coding sequence is TGCGCCAGCAGCCAAGGGAGGGAGCGGGGGGGCCTCAATGAGCTGTTATTC. The chain uses TRBV4-1 and TRBJ2-1, with 10 nucleotides matching TRBD2. Per the germline V gene, CDR1 is MGHRA and CDR2 is YSYEKL. The CDR3 is made up of 17 amino acids.

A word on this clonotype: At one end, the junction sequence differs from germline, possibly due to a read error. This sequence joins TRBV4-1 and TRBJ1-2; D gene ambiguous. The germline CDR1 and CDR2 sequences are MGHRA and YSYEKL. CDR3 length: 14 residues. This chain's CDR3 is CASRQVWVDYGYTF. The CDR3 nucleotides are TGCGCCAGCCGCCAAGTCTGGGTTGACTATGGCTACACCTTC.

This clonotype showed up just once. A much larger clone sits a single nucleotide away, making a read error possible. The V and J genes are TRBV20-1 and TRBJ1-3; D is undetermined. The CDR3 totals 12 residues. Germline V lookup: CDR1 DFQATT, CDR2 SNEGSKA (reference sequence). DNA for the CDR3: TGCAGTACTAGGAGCTATGGAAACACCATATATTTT. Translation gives CSTRSYGNTIYF.

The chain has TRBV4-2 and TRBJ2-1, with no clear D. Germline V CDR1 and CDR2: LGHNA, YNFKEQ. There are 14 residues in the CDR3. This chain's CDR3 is CANIQDRVRDEQFF. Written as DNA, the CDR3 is TGTGCTAACATCCAAGATCGGGTTAGGGATGAGCAGTTCTTC.

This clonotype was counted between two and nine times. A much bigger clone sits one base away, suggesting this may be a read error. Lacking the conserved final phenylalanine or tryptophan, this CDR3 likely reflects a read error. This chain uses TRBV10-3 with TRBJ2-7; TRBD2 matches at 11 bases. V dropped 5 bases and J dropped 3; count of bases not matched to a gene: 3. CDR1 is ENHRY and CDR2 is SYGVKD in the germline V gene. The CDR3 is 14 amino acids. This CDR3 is CAISLLAGDYEQYS. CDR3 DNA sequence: TGTGCCATCAGTTTACTAGCGGGAGACTACGAGCAGTACTCC.

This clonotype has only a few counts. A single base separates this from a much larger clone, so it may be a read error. This CDR3 reads CASSPSGRSPYEQYF. The CDR3 region has the DNA TGTGCCAGCAGCCCTAGCGGGAGGAGTCCCTACGAGCAGTACTTC. J is TRBJ2-7 and V is TRBV6-6; 11 positions match TRBD2. J lost 2 bases, V lost 6 bases, and 6 bases had no gene match. The CDR3 is 15 residues long. Germline CDR1 reads MNHNY; CDR2 reads SVGAGI (reference sequence).

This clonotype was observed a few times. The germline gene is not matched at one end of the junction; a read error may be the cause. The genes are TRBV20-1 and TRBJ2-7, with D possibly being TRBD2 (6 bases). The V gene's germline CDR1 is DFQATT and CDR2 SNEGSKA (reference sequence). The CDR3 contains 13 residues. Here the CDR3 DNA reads TGCAGTGCTGGACGGGGGAACTCCCACGAGCAGTACTTC. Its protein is CSAGRGNSHEQYF.

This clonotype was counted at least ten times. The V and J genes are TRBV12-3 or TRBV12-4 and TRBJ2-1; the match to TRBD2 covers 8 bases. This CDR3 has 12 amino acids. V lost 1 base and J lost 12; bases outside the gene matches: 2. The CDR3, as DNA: TGTGCCAGCAGTTTAGACACTAGCGGGCAGTTCTTC. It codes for CASSLDTSGQFF.

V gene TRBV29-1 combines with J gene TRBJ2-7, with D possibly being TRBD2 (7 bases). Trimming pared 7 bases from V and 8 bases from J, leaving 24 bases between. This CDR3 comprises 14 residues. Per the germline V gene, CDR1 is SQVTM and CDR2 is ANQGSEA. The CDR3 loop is CSATRGGRAGKQYF. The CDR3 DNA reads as TGCAGCGCCACAAGGGGGGGAAGGGCCGGCAAGCAGTACTTC.

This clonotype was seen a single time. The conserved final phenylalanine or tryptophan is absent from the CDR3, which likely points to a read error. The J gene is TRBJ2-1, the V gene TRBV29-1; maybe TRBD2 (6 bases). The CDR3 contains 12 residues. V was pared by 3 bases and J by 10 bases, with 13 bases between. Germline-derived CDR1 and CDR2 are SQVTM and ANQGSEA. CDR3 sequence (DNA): TGCAGCGTTGATAGGACGGGGGACGAGCAGTTCTTA. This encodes CSVDRTGDEQFL.

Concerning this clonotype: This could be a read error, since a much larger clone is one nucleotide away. The CDR3 sequence is CASSSHLGHLNQTQHF. The CDR3 region has the DNA TGTGCCAGCAGCTCCCACCTCGGCCACCTCAATCAGACCCAGCATTTT. This sequence joins TRBV28 and TRBJ1-5; D is unresolved. Per germline, CDR1 MDHEN and CDR2 SYDVKM. The CDR3 is 16 amino acids.

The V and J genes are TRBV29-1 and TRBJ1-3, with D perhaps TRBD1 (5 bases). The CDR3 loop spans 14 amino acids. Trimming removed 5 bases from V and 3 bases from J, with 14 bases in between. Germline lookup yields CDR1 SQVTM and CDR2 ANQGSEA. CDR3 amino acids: CSVTPQGDGNTIYF. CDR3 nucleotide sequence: TGCAGCGTTACGCCTCAGGGAGATGGAAACACCATATATTTT.

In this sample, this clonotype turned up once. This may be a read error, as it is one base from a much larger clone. CDR3 residues: CTSSSNGQYQNTEAFF. The CDR3 nucleotides read TGTACCAGCAGTTCAAACGGACAGTATCAAAACACTGAAGCTTTCTTT. The V and J genes are TRBV12-3 or TRBV12-4 and TRBJ1-1; weak D call: TRBD1 (6 bases). The CDR3 has 16 residues.

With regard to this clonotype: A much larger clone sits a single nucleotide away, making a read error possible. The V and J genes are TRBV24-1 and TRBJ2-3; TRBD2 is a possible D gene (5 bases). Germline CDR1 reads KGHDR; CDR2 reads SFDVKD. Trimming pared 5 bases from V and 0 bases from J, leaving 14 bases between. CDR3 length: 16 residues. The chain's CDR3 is CATSAPSWSSTDTQYF. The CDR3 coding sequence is TGTGCCACCAGTGCTCCTAGCTGGTCCAGCACAGATACGCAGTATTTT.

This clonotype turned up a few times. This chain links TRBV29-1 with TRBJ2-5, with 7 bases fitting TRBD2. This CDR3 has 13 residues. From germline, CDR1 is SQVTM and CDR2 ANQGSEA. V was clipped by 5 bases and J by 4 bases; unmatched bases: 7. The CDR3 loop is CSVLTSLGETQYF. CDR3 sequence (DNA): TGCAGCGTTCTGACTAGCCTTGGAGAGACCCAGTACTTC. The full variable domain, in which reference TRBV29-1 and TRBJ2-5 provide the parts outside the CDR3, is SAVISQKPSRDICQRGTSLTIQCQVDSQVTMMFWYRQQPGQSLTLIATANQGSEATYESGFVIDKFPISRPNLTFSTLTVSNMSPEDSSIYLCSVLTSLGETQYFGPGTRLLVL.

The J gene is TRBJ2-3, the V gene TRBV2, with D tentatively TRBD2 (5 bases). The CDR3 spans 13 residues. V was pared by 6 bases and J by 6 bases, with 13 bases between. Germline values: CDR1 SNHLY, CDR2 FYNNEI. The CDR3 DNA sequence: TGTGCCAGCAGCTTCGAGGGTTTGGATACGCAGTATTTT. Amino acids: CASSFEGLDTQYF.

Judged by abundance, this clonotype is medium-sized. This CDR3 reads CASSLGASGIVVETQYF. CDR3 in DNA: TGTGCCAGCAGCTTAGGGGCTAGCGGGATCGTCGTGGAGACCCAGTACTTC. The chain links TRBV11-2 to TRBJ2-5; 9 nucleotides align to TRBD2. CDR1 and CDR2 (germline): SGHAT, FQNNGV. V shed 1 base and J 5 bases; nucleotides not matched to a gene: 11. The CDR3 consists of 17 residues.

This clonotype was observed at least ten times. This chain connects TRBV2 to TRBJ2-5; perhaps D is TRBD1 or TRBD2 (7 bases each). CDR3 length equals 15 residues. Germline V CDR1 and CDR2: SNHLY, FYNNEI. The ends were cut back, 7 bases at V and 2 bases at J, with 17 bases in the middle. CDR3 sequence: CASTRQGGPQETQYF. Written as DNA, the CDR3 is TGTGCCAGCACGCGTCAGGGGGGGCCGCAAGAGACCCAGTACTTC. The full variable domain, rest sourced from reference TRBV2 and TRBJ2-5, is EPEVTQTPSHQVTQMGQEVILRCVPISNHLYFYWYRQILGQKVEFLVSFYNNEISEKSEIFDDQFSVERPDGSNFTLKIRSTKLEDSAMYFCASTRQGGPQETQYFGPGTRLLVL.

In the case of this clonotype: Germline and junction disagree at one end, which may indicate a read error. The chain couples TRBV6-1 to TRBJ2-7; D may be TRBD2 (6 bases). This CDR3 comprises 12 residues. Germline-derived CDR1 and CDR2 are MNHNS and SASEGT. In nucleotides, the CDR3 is TGTGTCAGCAGGACTACTTTCTACGAGCAGTACTTC. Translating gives CVSRTTFYEQYF.